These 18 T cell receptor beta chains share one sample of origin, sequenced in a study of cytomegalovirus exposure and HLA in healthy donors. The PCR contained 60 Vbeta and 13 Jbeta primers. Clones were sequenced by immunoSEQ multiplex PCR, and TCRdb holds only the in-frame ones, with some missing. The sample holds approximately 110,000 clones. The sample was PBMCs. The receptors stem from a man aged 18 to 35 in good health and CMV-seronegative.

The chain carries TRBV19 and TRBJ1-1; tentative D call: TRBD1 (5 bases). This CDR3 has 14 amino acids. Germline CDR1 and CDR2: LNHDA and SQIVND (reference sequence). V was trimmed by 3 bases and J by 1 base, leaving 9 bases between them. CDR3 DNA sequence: TGTGCCAGTAGTATTAGGGGCCGGAACACTGAAGCTTTCTTT. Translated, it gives CASSIRGRNTEAFF. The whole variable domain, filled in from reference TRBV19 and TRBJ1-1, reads DGGITQSPKYLFRKEGQNVTLSCEQNLNHDAMYWYRQDPGQGLRLIYYSQIVNDFQKGDIAEGYSVSREKKESFPLTVTSAQKNPTAFYLCASSIRGRNTEAFFGQGTRLTVV.

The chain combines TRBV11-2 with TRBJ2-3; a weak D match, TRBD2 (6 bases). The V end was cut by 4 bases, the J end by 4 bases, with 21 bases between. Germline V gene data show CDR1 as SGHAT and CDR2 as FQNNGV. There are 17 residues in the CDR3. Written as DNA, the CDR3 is TGTGCCAGCAGCTATTTCGGTACGACGGGAGAAGCAGATACGCAGTATTTT. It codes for CASSYFGTTGEADTQYF.

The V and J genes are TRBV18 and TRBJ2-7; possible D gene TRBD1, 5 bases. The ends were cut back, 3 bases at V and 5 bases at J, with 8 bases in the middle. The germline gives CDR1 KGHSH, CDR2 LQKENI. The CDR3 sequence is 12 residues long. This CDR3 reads CASSPTEDEQYF. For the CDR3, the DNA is TGTGCCAGCTCACCGACAGAAGACGAGCAGTACTTC. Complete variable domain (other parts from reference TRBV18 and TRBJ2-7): NAGVMQNPRHLVRRRGQEARLRCSPMKGHSHVYWYRQLPEEGLKFMVYLQKENIIDESGMPKERFSAEFPKEGPSILRIQQVVRGDSAAYFCASSPTEDEQYFGPGTRLTVT.

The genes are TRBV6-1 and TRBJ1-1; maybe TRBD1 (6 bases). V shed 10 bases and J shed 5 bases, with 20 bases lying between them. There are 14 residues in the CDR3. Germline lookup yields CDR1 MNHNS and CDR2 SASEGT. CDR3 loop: CATGGLRIETEAFF. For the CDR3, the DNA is TGTGCCACGGGGGGCCTCCGGATAGAGACTGAAGCTTTCTTT.

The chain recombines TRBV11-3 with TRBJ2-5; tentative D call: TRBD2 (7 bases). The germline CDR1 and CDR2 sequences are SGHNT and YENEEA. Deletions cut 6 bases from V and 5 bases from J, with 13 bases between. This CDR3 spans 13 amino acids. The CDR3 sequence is CASSPGGRETQYF. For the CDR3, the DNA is TGTGCCAGCAGTCCCGGGGGGCGGGAGACCCAGTACTTC. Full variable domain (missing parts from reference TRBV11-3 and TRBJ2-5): EAGVVQSPRYKIIEKKQPVAFWCNPISGHNTLYWYLQNLGQGPELLIRYENEEAVDDSQLPKDRFSAERLKGVDSTLKIQPAELGDSAVYLCASSPGGRETQYFGPGTRLLVL.

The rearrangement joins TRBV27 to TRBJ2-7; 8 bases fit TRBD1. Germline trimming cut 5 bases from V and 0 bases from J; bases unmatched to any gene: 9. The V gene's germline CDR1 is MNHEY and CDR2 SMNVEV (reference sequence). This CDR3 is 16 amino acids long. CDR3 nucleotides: TGTGCCAGCAGTGATAGACAGGGGACCGTCTCCTACGAGCAGTACTTC. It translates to CASSDRQGTVSYEQYF.

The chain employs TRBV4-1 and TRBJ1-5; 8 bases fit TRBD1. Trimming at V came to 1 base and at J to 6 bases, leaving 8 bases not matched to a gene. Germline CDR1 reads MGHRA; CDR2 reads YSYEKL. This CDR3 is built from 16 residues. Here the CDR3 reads CASSQATGGGGQPQHF. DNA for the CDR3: TGCGCCAGCAGCCAAGCCACAGGGGGTGGAGGTCAGCCCCAGCATTTT.

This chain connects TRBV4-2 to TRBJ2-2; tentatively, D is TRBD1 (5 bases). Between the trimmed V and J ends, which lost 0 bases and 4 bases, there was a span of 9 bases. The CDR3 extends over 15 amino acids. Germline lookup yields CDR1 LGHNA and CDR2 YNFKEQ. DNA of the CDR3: TGTGCCAGCAGCCAAGAAGGGGTGGTCACCGGGGAGCTGTTTTTT. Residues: CASSQEGVVTGELFF.

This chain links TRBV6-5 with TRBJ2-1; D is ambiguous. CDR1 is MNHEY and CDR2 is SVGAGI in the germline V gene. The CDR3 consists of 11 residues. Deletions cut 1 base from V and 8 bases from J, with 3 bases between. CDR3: CASSYLYEQFF. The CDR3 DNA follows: TGTGCCAGCAGTTACTTATATGAGCAGTTCTTC.

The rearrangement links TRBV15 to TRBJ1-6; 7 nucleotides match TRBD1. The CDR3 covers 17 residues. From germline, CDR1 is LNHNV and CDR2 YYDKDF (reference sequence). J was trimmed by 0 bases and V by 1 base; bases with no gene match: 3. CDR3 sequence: CATSRVQGSSYNSPLHF. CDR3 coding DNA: TGTGCCACCAGCAGAGTACAGGGGAGCTCCTATAATTCACCCCTCCACTTT.

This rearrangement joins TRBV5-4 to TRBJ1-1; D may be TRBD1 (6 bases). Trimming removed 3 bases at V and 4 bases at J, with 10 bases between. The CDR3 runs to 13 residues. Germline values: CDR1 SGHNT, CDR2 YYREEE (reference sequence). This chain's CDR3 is CASSSQGTTEAFF. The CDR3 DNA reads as TGTGCCAGCAGCTCCCAGGGGACCACTGAAGCTTTCTTT.

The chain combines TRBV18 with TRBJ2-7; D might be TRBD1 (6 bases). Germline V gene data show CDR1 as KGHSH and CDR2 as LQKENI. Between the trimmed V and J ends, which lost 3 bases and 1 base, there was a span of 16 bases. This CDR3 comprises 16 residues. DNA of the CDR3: TGTGCCAGCTCACCTCGGAACAGGGCCTTTTCCTACGAGCAGTACTTC. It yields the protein CASSPRNRAFSYEQYF.

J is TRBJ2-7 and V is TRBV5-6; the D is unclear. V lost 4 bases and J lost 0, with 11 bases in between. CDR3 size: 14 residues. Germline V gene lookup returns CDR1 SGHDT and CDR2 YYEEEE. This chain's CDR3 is CASSVTIPSYEQYF. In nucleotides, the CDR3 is TGTGCCAGCAGCGTGACAATCCCCTCCTACGAGCAGTACTTC.

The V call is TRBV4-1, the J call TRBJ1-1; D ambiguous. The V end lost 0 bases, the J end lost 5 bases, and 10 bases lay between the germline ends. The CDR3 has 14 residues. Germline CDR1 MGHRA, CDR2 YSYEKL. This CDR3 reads CASSQDTLSTEAFF. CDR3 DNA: TGCGCCAGCAGCCAAGACACCTTGAGTACTGAAGCTTTCTTT.

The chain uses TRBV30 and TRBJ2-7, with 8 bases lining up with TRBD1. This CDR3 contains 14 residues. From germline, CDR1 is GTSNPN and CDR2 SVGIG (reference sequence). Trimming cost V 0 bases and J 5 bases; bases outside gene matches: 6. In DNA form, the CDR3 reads TGTGCCTGGAGTGTACTCAGGGGGCCAAACGAGCAGTACTTC. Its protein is CAWSVLRGPNEQYF.

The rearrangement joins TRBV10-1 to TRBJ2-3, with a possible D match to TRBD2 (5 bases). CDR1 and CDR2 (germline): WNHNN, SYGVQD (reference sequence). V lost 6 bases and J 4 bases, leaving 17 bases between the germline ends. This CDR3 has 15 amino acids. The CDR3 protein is CASSKLGGGADTQYF. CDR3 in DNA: TGCGCCAGCAGCAAACTAGGCGGAGGCGCAGATACGCAGTATTTT.

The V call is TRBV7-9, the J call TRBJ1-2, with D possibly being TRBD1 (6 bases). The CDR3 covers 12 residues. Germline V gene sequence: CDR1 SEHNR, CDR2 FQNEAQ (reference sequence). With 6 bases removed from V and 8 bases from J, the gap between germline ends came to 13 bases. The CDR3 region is CASRPNRDGYTF. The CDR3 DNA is TGTGCCAGCAGGCCCAACAGGGACGGCTACACCTTC. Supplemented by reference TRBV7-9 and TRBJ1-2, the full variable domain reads DTGVSQNPRHKITKRGQNVTFRCDPISEHNRLYWYRQTLGQGPEFLTYFQNEAQLEKSRLLSDRFSAERPKGSFSTLEIQRTEQGDSAMYLCASRPNRDGYTFGSGTRLTVV.

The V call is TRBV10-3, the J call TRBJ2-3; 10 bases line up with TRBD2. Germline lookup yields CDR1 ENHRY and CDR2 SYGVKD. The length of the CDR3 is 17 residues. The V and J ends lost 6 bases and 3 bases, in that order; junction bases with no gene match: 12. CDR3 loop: CAIRTMRLAGGTDTQYF. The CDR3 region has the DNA TGTGCCATCAGGACAATGCGGTTAGCGGGAGGAACAGATACGCAGTATTTT.